This T cell receptor (beta chain) was identified during a study of T cells after yellow fever vaccination. Study details: Each low-cell-number fraction was prepared by means of SMART-Seq v4 Ultra Low Input.

Only a few counts were recorded for this clonotype. Its antigen is unidentified. Study-level points and caveats: Weaker in magnitude, the secondary response showed a faster peak on day 5 versus 15. Boosting was followed by the reappearance of most primary-vaccination clones (roughly 96% CD4, about 88% CD8).

TCR cDNA, made by 5'RACE template switching, carried an added universal primer site and UMIs. TCRdb reprocessed the 5' RACE reads via MiXCR and lists one record per CDR3 protein. The data show 300,000 to 400,000 distinct CDR3 sequences, with 8.7% seen just once and over 15% held by the top ten. The origin of this receptor is a man younger than 30 who received the YFV17D yellow fever vaccine. The starting material was PBMCs, obtained on the day of the first yellow fever vaccination.

CDR3 in DNA: TGCAGCGGACAGGGAAGCAATGAGCAGTTCTTC. Amino acids: CSGQGSNEQFF. The chain couples TRBV20-1 to TRBJ2-1, with 8 positions matching TRBD1. The CDR3 sequence is 11 residues long. Germline values: CDR1 DFQATT, CDR2 SNEGSKA (reference sequence).